This TCR beta chain comes out of a study of identical twins. This clonotype was observed at least ten times. The target antigen is unknown. Through template switching, a universal primer site was introduced, and the cDNA contained unique molecular identifiers. TCRdb processed the 5' RACE reads anew with MiXCR; each CDR3 protein has one entry. The data show about 160,000 distinct CDR3 sequences, roughly 3.2% seen once. Germline lookup yields CDR1 SGHKS and CDR2 YYEKEE (reference sequence). Germline trimming cut 5 bases from V and 5 bases from J; bases unmatched to any gene: 4. The CDR3 runs to 13 residues. Healthy Caucasians supplied all donations. Findings of the study overall: Among out-of-frame alpha sequences shared by twins, low generation probability occurred in excess.

This TCR was recovered from a man aged 18 to 29 in good health. The chain uses TRBV5-5 and TRBJ2-5; 9 positions agree with TRBD2. Material for sequencing was memory T cells sorted from blood. DNA of the CDR3: TGTGCCAGCAGGGGACTAGCCGGCGAGACCCAGTACTTC. Amino acid sequence: CASRGLAGETQYF.